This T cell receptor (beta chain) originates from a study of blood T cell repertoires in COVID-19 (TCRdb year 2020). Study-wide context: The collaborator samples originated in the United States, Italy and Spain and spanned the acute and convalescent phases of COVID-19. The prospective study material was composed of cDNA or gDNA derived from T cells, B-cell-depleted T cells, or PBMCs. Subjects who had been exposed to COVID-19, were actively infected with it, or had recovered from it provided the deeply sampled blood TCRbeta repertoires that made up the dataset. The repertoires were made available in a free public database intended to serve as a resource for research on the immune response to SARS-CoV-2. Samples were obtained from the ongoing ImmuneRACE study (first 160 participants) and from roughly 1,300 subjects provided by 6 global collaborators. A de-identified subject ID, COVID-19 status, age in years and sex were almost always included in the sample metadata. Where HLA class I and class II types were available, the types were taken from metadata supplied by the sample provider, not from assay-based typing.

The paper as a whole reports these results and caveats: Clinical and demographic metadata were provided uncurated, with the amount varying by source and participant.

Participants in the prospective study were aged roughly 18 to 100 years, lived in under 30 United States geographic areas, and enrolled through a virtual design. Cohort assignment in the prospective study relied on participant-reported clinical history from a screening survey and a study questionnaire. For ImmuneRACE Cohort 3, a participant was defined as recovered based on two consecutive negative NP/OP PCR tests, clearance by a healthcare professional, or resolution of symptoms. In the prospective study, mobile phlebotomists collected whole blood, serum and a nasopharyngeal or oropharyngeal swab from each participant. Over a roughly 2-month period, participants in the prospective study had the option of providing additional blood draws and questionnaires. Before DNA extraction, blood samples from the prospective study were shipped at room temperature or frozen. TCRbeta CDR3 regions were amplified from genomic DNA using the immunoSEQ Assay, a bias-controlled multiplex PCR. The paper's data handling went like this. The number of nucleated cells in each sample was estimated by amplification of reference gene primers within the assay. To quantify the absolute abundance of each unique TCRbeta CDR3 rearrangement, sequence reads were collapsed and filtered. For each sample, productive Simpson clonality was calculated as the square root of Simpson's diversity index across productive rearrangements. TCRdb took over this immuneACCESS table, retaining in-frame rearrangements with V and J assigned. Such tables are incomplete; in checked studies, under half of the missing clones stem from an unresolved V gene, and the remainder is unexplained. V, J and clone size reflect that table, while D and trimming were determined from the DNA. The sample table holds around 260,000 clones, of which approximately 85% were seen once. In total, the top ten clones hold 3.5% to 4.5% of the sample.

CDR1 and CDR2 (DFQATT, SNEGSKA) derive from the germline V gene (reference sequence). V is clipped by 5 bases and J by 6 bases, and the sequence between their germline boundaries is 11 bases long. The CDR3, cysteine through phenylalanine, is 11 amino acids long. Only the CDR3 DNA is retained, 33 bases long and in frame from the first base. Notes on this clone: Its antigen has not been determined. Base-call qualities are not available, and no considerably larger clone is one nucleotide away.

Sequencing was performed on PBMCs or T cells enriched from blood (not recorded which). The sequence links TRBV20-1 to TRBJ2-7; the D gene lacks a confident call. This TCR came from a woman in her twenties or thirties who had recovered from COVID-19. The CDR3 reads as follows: CSAQFAGEQYF. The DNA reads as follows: TGCAGTGCTCAGTTCGCTGGCGAGCAGTACTTC.